This T cell receptor beta chain appears in the sequencing data of a study of T cell responses to AZD1222 COVID-19 vaccine. Study-level information: Second doses that came at about 4 or about 12 weeks were put together. Whole-study findings and limits: Baseline serostatus was positive in only 5 to 7 AZD1222 recipients. It was only after the peak T cell response that any repertoires were sampled. Donor demographics were predominantly white British with a female majority; clonal diversity may be underestimated.

The CDR3 runs to 11 residues. Trimming shortened V by 6 bases and J by 2 bases, and 3 bases separated the two germline ends. Details on this clone: What it binds is not known.

Method: immunoSEQ multiplex PCR; TCRdb's copy keeps in-frame clones and lacks some. In the table there are 200,000 or so clones, around 93% of which are singletons. The genes are TRBV12-3 or TRBV12-4 and TRBJ2-3; D is ambiguous. The source was peripheral blood, collected on day 0 of AZD1222 vaccination. The sequence came from an adult in good health. The CDR3 is CASRFTDTQYF. Here the CDR3 DNA reads TGTGCCAGCAGATTCACAGATACGCAGTATTTT.